Listed below are T cell receptor beta chains from one sample, sequenced in a study of blood T cell repertoires in COVID-19. Method: immunoSEQ multiplex PCR; TCRdb's copy keeps in-frame clones and lacks some. The repertoire consists of about 220,000 clones, with around 83% occurring once and the leading ten covering approximately 1.2%. The sample was PBMCs or T cells enriched from blood (not recorded which). Every receptor here comes from a woman between 40 and 55 years old with acute COVID-19. Each CDR3 is given with its conserved first and last residue. D genes are given only for firm matches. Expanded clones are given a class, and other clones once, few, many or no size at all.

abundance	d_gene	v_gene	j_gene	CDR3aa	CDR3nt
-	-	TRBV30	TRBJ1-4	CAWREQGYNEKLFF	TGTGCCTGGAGGGAACAGGGATATAATGAAAAACTGTTTTTT
-	TRBD2	TRBV7-2	TRBJ2-2	CASSLNGGAGGELFF	TGTGCCAGCAGTCTTAACGGGGGGGCTGGCGGGGAGCTGTTTTTT
-	TRBD1	TRBV19	TRBJ2-2	CASSMGTGVAGELFF	TGTGCCAGTAGTATGGGGACAGGGGTGGCCGGGGAGCTGTTTTTT
-	-	TRBV2	TRBJ2-1	CASSEPPPGNYNEQFF	TGTGCCAGCAGTGAACCGCCCCCCGGGAACTACAATGAGCAGTTCTTC
-	TRBD1	TRBV6-5	TRBJ1-4	CASSYSTGGNEKLFF	TGTGCCAGCAGTTACTCCACAGGGGGGAATGAAAAACTGTTTTTT
-	-	TRBV5-5	TRBJ2-1	CASSSRDNYNEQFF	TGTGCCAGCAGCTCCCGGGACAACTACAATGAGCAGTTCTTC
-	TRBD2	TRBV5-4	TRBJ2-3	CASSLTGTSGYSTDTQYF	TGTGCCAGCAGCTTGACCGGGACTAGCGGTTATAGCACAGATACGCAGTATTTT
-	-	TRBV30	TRBJ1-2	CAWSGVHYGYTF	TGTGCCTGGAGCGGGGTACACTATGGCTACACCTTC
-	TRBD1	TRBV27	TRBJ1-1	CASSLDRVMNTEAFF	TGTGCCAGCAGTTTAGACAGGGTGATGAACACTGAAGCTTTCTTT
-	TRBD2	TRBV18	TRBJ2-2	CASSPLAGDTGELFF	TGTGCCAGCTCACCCCTAGCGGGGGATACCGGGGAGCTGTTTTTT
-	-	TRBV7-2	TRBJ2-7	CASSLSQGLSYEQYF	TGTGCCAGCAGCTTATCGCAGGGGCTCTCCTACGAGCAGTACTTC
few	-	TRBV28	TRBJ1-2	CASSFTGAFNYGYTF	TGTGCCAGCAGTTTTACAGGTGCCTTCAACTATGGCTACACCTTC
-	-	TRBV2	TRBJ1-1	CASSSLIPEAFF	TGTGCCAGCAGTTCCCTTATCCCTGAAGCTTTCTTT
-	TRBD1	TRBV7-2	TRBJ1-1	CASSIKTGTEAFF	TGTGCCAGCAGCATAAAGACAGGGACTGAAGCTTTCTTT
-	TRBD1	TRBV18	TRBJ2-7	CASSPGQSYEQYF	TGTGCCAGCTCACCGGGACAGTCCTACGAGCAGTACTTC
-	-	TRBV11-2	TRBJ2-5	CASRGGIQETQYF	TGTGCCAGCAGAGGCGGCATTCAAGAGACCCAGTACTTC
-	-	TRBV24-1	TRBJ1-3	CATSDPRGSGNTIYF	TGTGCCACCAGTGACCCCCGGGGGTCTGGAAACACCATATATTTT
few	-	TRBV6-2/TRBV6-3	TRBJ1-6	CASSHLGRGNNSPLHF	TGTGCCAGCAGCCATCTCGGAAGGGGGAATAATTCACCCCTCCACTTT
-	-	TRBV4-3	TRBJ1-1	CASSQDLRPNTEAFF	TGCGCCAGCAGCCAAGATCTCAGGCCGAACACTGAAGCTTTCTTT
few	TRBD1	TRBV9	TRBJ1-1	CASSGDRLSGEAFF	TGTGCCAGCAGCGGGGACAGATTGTCCGGAGAAGCTTTCTTT
few	-	TRBV5-1	TRBJ2-7	CASSPGLGQLYEQYF	TGCGCCAGCAGCCCTGGCCTCGGACAACTCTACGAGCAGTACTTC
-	-	TRBV7-3	TRBJ1-4	CASSLSANEKLFF	TGTGCCAGCAGCTTATCAGCTAATGAAAAACTGTTTTTT
-	TRBD1	TRBV7-2	TRBJ2-3	CASSSRQGVADTQYF	TGTGCCAGCAGCTCACGACAGGGGGTCGCAGATACGCAGTATTTT
-	TRBD1	TRBV2	TRBJ1-2	CASRRQGLSDAF	TGTGCCAGCAGACGACAGGGACTCTCTGACGCCTTC
-	TRBD1	TRBV18	TRBJ1-5	CASSLNPGTDSNQPQHF	TGTGCCAGCTCACTAAACCCGGGGACAGATAGCAATCAGCCCCAGCATTTT
-	-	TRBV27	TRBJ1-4	CASSFGEKLFF	TGTGCCAGCAGCTTCGGTGAAAAACTGTTTTTT
few	-	TRBV28	TRBJ1-1	CASSNRQNEAFF	TGTGCCAGCAGCAATCGACAGAATGAAGCTTTCTTT
-	-	TRBV11-3	TRBJ2-3	CASSLGGEWTDTQYF	TGTGCCAGCAGCTTAGGCGGGGAGTGGACAGATACGCAGTATTTT
-	TRBD2	TRBV2	TRBJ2-1	CASTGTSGSNEQFF	TGTGCCAGCACCGGGACTAGCGGGTCGAATGAGCAGTTCTTC
few	-	TRBV5-1	TRBJ1-1	CARLGHVNTEAFF	TGCGCCAGGTTGGGACATGTGAACACTGAAGCTTTCTTT
-	-	TRBV10-2	TRBJ1-1	CASSDIHGNTEAFF	TGCGCCAGCAGCGACATTCATGGGAACACTGAAGCTTTCTTT
few	-	TRBV19	TRBJ2-6	CASSSGAGANVLTF	TGTGCCAGTAGTTCTGGAGCTGGGGCCAACGTCCTGACTTTC
-	TRBD1	TRBV14	TRBJ2-5	CASTQKGAEETQYF	TGTGCCAGCACCCAAAAGGGGGCGGAAGAGACCCAGTACTTC
-	TRBD1	TRBV2	TRBJ1-3	CASSRRAGGPIVNTIYF	TGTGCCAGCAGCCGAAGGGCAGGGGGCCCGATTGTGAACACCATATATTTT
-	-	TRBV9	TRBJ2-3	CASSVEGVTDTQYF	TGTGCCAGCAGCGTAGAGGGGGTTACAGATACGCAGTATTTT
-	TRBD1	TRBV29-1	TRBJ1-3	CSGQQGSGNTIYF	TGCAGCGGGCAACAGGGGTCTGGAAACACCATATATTTT
-	TRBD1	TRBV18	TRBJ1-2	CASSPWMGTGDSGYTF	TGTGCCAGCTCACCATGGATGGGGACAGGGGATAGTGGCTACACCTTC
-	TRBD2	TRBV7-2	TRBJ2-3	CASSSLAGVGNTQYF	TGTGCCAGCAGCTCTCTAGCGGGAGTGGGAAATACGCAGTATTTT
-	-	TRBV30	TRBJ1-3	CAWSNSGNTIYF	TGTGCCTGGAGCAACTCTGGAAACACCATATATTTT
-	-	TRBV15	TRBJ1-2	CATSRGSRSYGYTF	TGTGCCACCAGCAGAGGGAGCCGGAGCTATGGCTACACCTTC
-	TRBD1	TRBV5-1	TRBJ2-7	CASSLNRGTYEQYF	TGCGCCAGCAGTCTAAACAGGGGCACCTACGAGCAGTACTTC
-	-	TRBV5-1	TRBJ2-1	CASSLVSSSYNEQFF	TGCGCCAGCAGCTTGGTTTCCAGCTCCTACAATGAGCAGTTCTTC
-	-	TRBV5-8	TRBJ2-7	CASSLGRGPTYEQYF	TGTGCCAGCAGCTTGGGGAGGGGGCCTACCTACGAGCAGTACTTC
-	-	TRBV19	TRBJ1-1	CASSILGVPEAFF	TGTGCCAGTAGTATCCTAGGGGTCCCTGAAGCTTTCTTT
-	-	TRBV19	TRBJ2-2	CASTMMKTQDTGELFF	TGTGCCAGTACTATGATGAAAACCCAGGACACCGGGGAGCTGTTTTTT
once	-	TRBV6-5	TRBJ2-5	CASSQGPRTQYF	TGTGCCAGCAGTCAGGGTCCTCGGACCCAGTACTTC
-	-	TRBV9	TRBJ1-2	CASSVAALAAYGYTF	TGTGCCAGCAGCGTAGCGGCCCTCGCGGCCTATGGCTACACCTTC
-	-	TRBV4-1	TRBJ2-7	CASSQDGLYEQYF	TGCGCCAGCAGCCAAGATGGTCTATACGAGCAGTACTTC
-	TRBD2	TRBV5-3	TRBJ2-1	CARSPLGGGVYNEQFF	TGTGCCAGAAGCCCCTTAGGCGGGGGAGTGTACAATGAGCAGTTCTTC
-	TRBD1	TRBV19	TRBJ2-2	CASSIGNIGQGAGELFF	TGTGCCAGTAGTATAGGCAATATCGGACAGGGGGCCGGGGAGCTGTTTTTT